The 6 T cell receptor beta chains presented below share a single source sample, sequenced in a study of T cell responses to AZD1222 COVID-19 vaccine. Some clones are missing from TCRdb's copy, which holds only in-frame ones; the method was immunoSEQ multiplex PCR. This table holds around 180,000 clones, more than 75% found once. The sequenced sample was peripheral blood, obtained 28 days after the second AZD1222 dose. These receptors originate from an adult who received the AZD1222 COVID-19 vaccine.

The chain couples TRBV7-2 to TRBJ1-3, with unresolved D. This CDR3 region has 14 residues. V lost 5 bases and J lost 2, with 10 bases in between. Germline V gene data show CDR1 as SGHTA and CDR2 as FQGNSA. The CDR3 region is CASSLRSPGNTIYF. DNA for the CDR3: TGTGCCAGCAGCCTCCGATCCCCTGGAAACACCATATATTTT.

The chain combines TRBV7-2 with TRBJ1-2, with a possible D match to TRBD1 (6 bases). The CDR3 is 14 residues long. CDR1 is SGHTA, CDR2 FQGNSA, per germline. With 1 base removed from V and 4 bases from J, the gap between germline ends came to 10 bases. CDR3 loop: CASSLEGDFYGYTF. CDR3 nucleotide sequence: TGTGCCAGCAGCTTAGAGGGGGACTTCTATGGCTACACCTTC.

The rearrangement joins TRBV28 to TRBJ1-1; no definite D call. The germline V gene has CDR1 MDHEN and CDR2 SYDVKM. The CDR3 consists of 14 residues. V lost 1 base and J lost 2, with 8 bases in between. CDR3 loop: CASSLSVRNTEAFF. The CDR3 region has the DNA TGTGCCAGCAGTTTATCCGTCCGAAACACTGAAGCTTTCTTT.

The chain joins TRBV9 to TRBJ2-7; weak D call: TRBD1 (5 bases). Germline V gives CDR1 SGDLS, CDR2 YYNGEE. Trimming cost V 1 base and J 5 bases, with 16 bases left between them. The CDR3 length is 15 residues. In nucleotides, the CDR3 is TGTGCCAGCAGCGTAAGTCCATTAGACAGCCACGAGCAGTACTTC. Translation: CASSVSPLDSHEQYF. Complete variable domain (other parts from reference TRBV9 and TRBJ2-7): DSGVTQTPKHLITATGQRVTLRCSPRSGDLSVYWYQQSLDQGLQFLIQYYNGEERAKGNILERFSAQQFPDLHSELNLSSLELGDSALYFCASSVSPLDSHEQYFGPGTRLTVT.

This chain joins TRBV7-3 and TRBJ2-7; TRBD2 agrees at 7 bases. The germline V gene has CDR1 SGHTA and CDR2 FQGTGA. The CDR3 sequence is 14 residues long. Trimming cost V 4 bases and J 0 bases; bases outside gene matches: 3. DNA of the CDR3: TGTGCCAGCAGCTCTAGCGGATCCTCCTACGAGCAGTACTTC. It codes for CASSSSGSSYEQYF.

The rearrangement links TRBV5-6 to TRBJ1-6; a possible D gene is TRBD1 (5 bases). V was shortened by 4 bases and J by 9 bases, with 14 bases between the two germline ends. The CDR3 extends over 14 amino acids. Germline V gene lookup returns CDR1 SGHDT and CDR2 YYEEEE. CDR3 DNA sequence: TGTGCCAGCAGCGCGGTGGCCCAGGGTTCACCCCTCCACTTT. It is translated as CASSAVAQGSPLHF.